These 28 T cell receptor beta chains share one sample of origin, sequenced in a study of blood T cell repertoires in COVID-19. Clones were sequenced by immunoSEQ multiplex PCR, and TCRdb holds only the in-frame ones, with some missing. The repertoire holds tens of thousands of clones, with 86% as singletons. The sequencing sample was made of peripheral blood. All receptors come from a human donor in a cohort sampled during active COVID-19.

This chain uses TRBV5-6 with TRBJ2-3, with 10 bases aligning to TRBD2. The germline CDR1 and CDR2 sequences are SGHDT and YYEEEE. CDR3 length: 15 amino acids. V trimming: 3 bases; J trimming: 0 bases; junction bases outside the gene matches: 1. The CDR3 is CASSYSGGSTDTQYF. The CDR3 region has the DNA TGTGCCAGCAGCTATAGCGGGGGGAGCACAGATACGCAGTATTTT.

The rearrangement joins TRBV5-6 to TRBJ1-1; possible D gene TRBD1, 5 bases. Trimming pared 4 bases from V and 4 bases from J, leaving 8 bases between. This CDR3 comprises 12 residues. Germline lookup yields CDR1 SGHDT and CDR2 YYEEEE. In DNA form, the CDR3 reads TGTGCCAGCAGCCAGGGTAGCACTGAAGCTTTCTTT. Its protein product is CASSQGSTEAFF.

V usage is TRBV10-3 and J usage is TRBJ2-3; 8 bases agree with TRBD1. The CDR3 runs 15 residues. The germline gives CDR1 ENHRY, CDR2 SYGVKD. Unmatched junction bases numbered 6, after V lost 7 bases and J lost 0 bases. CDR3 amino acids: CAIKRQGASTDTQYF. The CDR3 DNA follows: TGTGCCATCAAAAGGCAGGGGGCGAGCACAGATACGCAGTATTTT.

J is TRBJ2-7 and V is TRBV7-2; the D gene is possibly TRBD1 (5 bases). Trimming stripped 2 bases from V and 2 bases from J, with 10 bases between. Germline loops: CDR1 SGHTA, CDR2 FQGNSA. This CDR3 comprises 14 residues. The CDR3 region has the DNA TGTGCCAGCAGCTTACTGACAGATGCCTACGAGCAGTACTTC. As protein: CASSLLTDAYEQYF.

V usage is TRBV24-1 and J usage is TRBJ1-5; 10 nucleotides align to TRBD1. Per germline, CDR1 KGHDR and CDR2 SFDVKD. The trim removed 3 bases at V and 7 bases at J, leaving 8 bases unmatched. The CDR3 runs to 16 residues. Here the CDR3 DNA reads TGTGCCACCAGTGATGCGACGGGACAGGGGAACCAGCCCCAGCATTTT. It specifies CATSDATGQGNQPQHF.

The chain carries TRBV28 and TRBJ2-2; TRBD2 is a possible D gene (6 bases). Germline V lookup: CDR1 MDHEN, CDR2 SYDVKM. The V end was cut by 6 bases, the J end by 3 bases, with 11 bases between. The CDR3 loop spans 14 amino acids. CDR3 region: CASSATGDTGELFF. The CDR3 DNA follows: TGTGCCAGCAGCGCCACGGGAGACACCGGGGAGCTGTTTTTT.

J is TRBJ1-2 and V is TRBV29-1; 8 bases agree with TRBD1. Losses at the gene ends were 3 bases for V and 7 bases for J; bases not matched to a gene: 7. The CDR3 contains 13 residues. Germline V gene lookup returns CDR1 SQVTM and CDR2 ANQGSEA. CDR3 nucleotide sequence: TGCAGCGTTGATTCGGCAGGGGGCGGTGGCTACACCTTC. It codes for CSVDSAGGGGYTF.

The chain joins TRBV5-1 to TRBJ2-3, with a tentative D call TRBD1 (6 bases). CDR1 and CDR2 (germline): SGHRS, YFSETQ. This CDR3 is built from 16 residues. V was trimmed by 2 bases and J by 7 bases, leaving 20 bases between them. CDR3 sequence: CASSFGDDRTANTQYF. In nucleotides, the CDR3 is TGCGCCAGCAGCTTCGGGGATGATAGGACAGCAAATACGCAGTATTTT.

Only a few counts were recorded for this clone. V usage is TRBV7-9 and J usage is TRBJ1-2; 8 nucleotides align to TRBD1. J gave up 6 bases and V 5 bases, and 8 bases lay outside the gene matches. Germline V gene data show CDR1 as SEHNR and CDR2 as FQNEAQ (reference sequence). CDR3 size: 14 residues. CDR3 nucleotides: TGTGCCAGCAGCGGGTGGACAGGGAACGATGGCTACACCTTC. Protein product: CASSGWTGNDGYTF.

The rearrangement joins TRBV5-1 to TRBJ1-2, with 8 nucleotides matching TRBD1. After removal of 4 bases from V and 7 bases from J, the junction contained 6 bases not matched to a gene. This CDR3 comprises 13 residues. CDR1 is SGHRS and CDR2 is YFSETQ in the germline V gene. For the CDR3, the DNA is TGCGCCAGCAGCCCCTTAACAGGGGGTGGCTACACCTTC. This sequence encodes CASSPLTGGGYTF. Variable domain in full (rest from reference TRBV5-1 and TRBJ1-2): KAGVTQTPRYLIKTRGQQVTLSCSPISGHRSVSWYQQTPGQGLQFLFEYFSETQRNKGNFPGRFSGRQFSNSRSEMNVSTLELGDSALYLCASSPLTGGGYTFGSGTRLTVV.

CDR3 protein: CASKLRDPEAFF. The CDR3 DNA follows: TGTGCCAGCAAGCTCAGGGATCCTGAAGCTTTCTTT. V usage is TRBV6-6 and J usage is TRBJ1-1; D possibly corresponds to TRBD1 (5 bases). Germline CDR1 reads MNHNY; CDR2 reads SVGAGI (reference sequence). The CDR3 covers 12 residues. V lost 7 bases, J lost 6 bases, and 12 bases lay in between.

This clone showed up just a few times. The chain uses TRBV7-2 and TRBJ1-2, with 7 bases matching TRBD1. Germline trimming cut 3 bases from V and 3 bases from J; bases unmatched to any gene: 4. Germline CDR1 reads SGHTA; CDR2 reads FQGNSA. This CDR3 has 14 amino acids. The CDR3 region has the DNA TGTGCCAGCAGCTTCGACAGGGCTGACTATGGCTACACCTTC. This sequence encodes CASSFDRADYGYTF.

The V call is TRBV9, the J call TRBJ2-7; tentative D call: TRBD1 (5 bases). V shed 0 bases and J shed 7 bases, with 8 bases lying between them. Germline V gives CDR1 SGDLS, CDR2 YYNGEE. CDR3 length equals 12 residues. CDR3 residues: CASSVEGAEQYF. In nucleotides, the CDR3 is TGTGCCAGCAGCGTAGAAGGGGCTGAGCAGTACTTC.

V is TRBV10-3 and J is TRBJ2-1, with 10 bases that match TRBD2. The CDR3 covers 15 residues. The junction had 2 bases not matched to a gene; V was cut back by 4 bases and J by 2 bases. In germline, CDR1 is ENHRY, CDR2 SYGVKD. In nucleotides, the CDR3 is TGTGCCATCAGTGTAGCGGGAGGCCCCTACAATGAGCAGTTCTTC. This sequence encodes CAISVAGGPYNEQFF.

The J gene is TRBJ2-7, the V gene TRBV27; 8 nucleotides line up with TRBD2. This CDR3 has 15 residues. CDR1 is MNHEY and CDR2 is SMNVEV in the germline V gene (reference sequence). V trimming: 0 bases; J trimming: 6 bases; junction bases outside the gene matches: 7. DNA of the CDR3: TGTGCCAGCAGTTTATCGGTCACGGGGGGGCGCGAGCAGTACTTC. Amino acids: CASSLSVTGGREQYF.

This clone occurred once. The gene calls are TRBV4-3 and TRBJ2-7; D not resolved. Between the trimmed V and J ends, which lost 0 bases and 3 bases, there was a span of 12 bases. CDR1 and CDR2 from the germline V gene are LGHNA and YSLEER. The CDR3 extends over 15 amino acids. The CDR3 DNA is TGCGCCAGCAGCCAAGATTTGGGCAGCAACTACGAGCAGTACTTC. Translating gives CASSQDLGSNYEQYF.

The rearrangement joins TRBV19 to TRBJ2-1, with D perhaps TRBD2 (6 bases). The V gene lost 3 bases and the J gene lost 8 bases, with 11 bases spanning the gap. The germline CDR1 and CDR2 sequences are LNHDA and SQIVND (reference sequence). The CDR3 has 13 amino acids. The CDR3 sequence: CASSITPGDEQFF. In nucleotides, the CDR3 is TGTGCCAGTAGTATTACGCCGGGGGATGAGCAGTTCTTC.

This sequence joins TRBV11-2 and TRBJ2-7; 9 bases fit TRBD1. Trimming took 5 bases from V and 4 from J; bases not matched to a gene: 6. CDR3 length equals 14 residues. Germline V gene lookup returns CDR1 SGHAT and CDR2 FQNNGV. CDR3 in amino acids: CASSAGTGKYEQYF. The CDR3 DNA reads as TGTGCCAGCAGCGCCGGGACAGGGAAGTACGAGCAGTACTTC.

This clone appeared a few times. The genes are TRBV4-3 and TRBJ2-7; 7 bases are shared with TRBD1. The trim removed 4 bases at V and 1 base at J, leaving 10 bases unmatched. Germline CDR1 reads LGHNA; CDR2 reads YSLEER. The CDR3 sequence is 16 residues long. The CDR3 coding sequence is TGCGCCAGCAGCCCATTCCCGGGACAGACGTCCTACGAGCAGTACTTC. This sequence encodes CASSPFPGQTSYEQYF.

The chain employs TRBV6-2 or TRBV6-3 and TRBJ2-7; the match to TRBD2 covers 7 bases. From germline, CDR1 is MNHEY and CDR2 SVGEGT. The junction had 12 bases not matched to a gene; V was cut back by 5 bases and J by 2 bases. This CDR3 has 16 amino acids. The CDR3 is CASSPGEGTHTYEQYF. In DNA, the CDR3 is TGTGCCAGCAGTCCCGGGGAGGGAACTCATACCTACGAGCAGTACTTC.

The table lists this clone with a few counts. The gene calls are TRBV4-1 and TRBJ1-5; D may be TRBD1 (6 bases). The CDR3 loop spans 13 amino acids. Trimming left V 6 bases short and J 7 bases short, with 13 bases between. The germline V gene has CDR1 MGHRA and CDR2 YSYEKL. The CDR3: CASRRGAGQPQHF. The CDR3 DNA sequence: TGCGCCAGCAGGCGGGGGGCCGGGCAGCCCCAGCATTTT.

The count of this clone is one. The chain joins TRBV7-8 to TRBJ2-3; D is possibly TRBD2 (5 bases). Germline V gives CDR1 SGHVS, CDR2 FQNEAQ. The CDR3 length is 13 residues. The V gene lost 1 base and the J gene lost 6 bases, with 8 bases spanning the gap. The chain's CDR3 is CASSLESGDTQYF. The CDR3 nucleotides read TGTGCCAGCAGCTTAGAGTCGGGGGATACGCAGTATTTT.

The chain combines TRBV19 with TRBJ2-4; weak D call: TRBD2 (6 bases). Germline values: CDR1 LNHDA, CDR2 SQIVND (reference sequence). The CDR3 sequence is 15 residues long. The V and J ends lost 2 bases and 3 bases respectively, with 11 bases between them. CDR3 sequence reads: CASSIFGGGKNIQYF. The CDR3 coding sequence is TGTGCCAGTAGTATATTCGGGGGTGGCAAAAACATTCAGTACTTC.

The gene calls are TRBV2 and TRBJ2-1; TRBD1 matches at 9 bases. CDR3 length: 15 amino acids. J was trimmed by 8 bases and V by 4 bases; bases with no gene match: 9. Germline V CDR1 and CDR2: SNHLY, FYNNEI. CDR3 amino acids: CASSVEDRGMDEQFF. The DNA of the CDR3 is TGTGCCAGCAGTGTGGAGGACAGGGGAATGGATGAGCAGTTCTTC.

The genes are TRBV28 and TRBJ2-1, with unresolved D. CDR3 size: 12 residues. In germline, CDR1 is MDHEN, CDR2 SYDVKM. Trimming removed 3 bases at V and 8 bases at J, with 8 bases between. CDR3 bases: TGTGCCAGCAGTTTTGCGAGGTATGAGCAGTTCTTC. As protein: CASSFARYEQFF.

V usage is TRBV11-2 and J usage is TRBJ2-7; unclear D gene. Trimming removed 2 bases at V and 6 bases at J, with 11 bases between. This CDR3 is built from 13 residues. Germline V lookup: CDR1 SGHAT, CDR2 FQNNGV. The CDR3 is CASSLTLSGEQYF. The CDR3 DNA is TGTGCCAGCAGCTTAACTTTGTCGGGCGAGCAGTACTTC.

V is TRBV6-5 and J is TRBJ1-1; D call uncertain. Trimming cost V 0 bases and J 3 bases, with 8 bases left between them. This CDR3 is built from 14 residues. In germline, CDR1 is MNHEY, CDR2 SVGAGI. The DNA of the CDR3 is TGTGCCAGCAGTTACTCGTTTAGAGACACTGAAGCTTTCTTT. Amino acids: CASSYSFRDTEAFF.

The V and J genes are TRBV7-6 and TRBJ2-7; no reliable D call. Germline CDR1 and CDR2: SGHVS and FNYEAQ. The V end was cut by 0 bases, the J end by 3 bases, with 9 bases between. This CDR3 has 14 amino acids. CDR3 bases: TGTGCCAGCAGCTTAGCGGGCCGCAGCTACGAGCAGTACTTC. Amino acids: CASSLAGRSYEQYF.